The sequence of this T cell receptor (beta chain) was determined in a study of vaccination and CD4 T cells after COVID-19. V was pared by 5 bases and J by 1 base, with 15 bases between. This CDR3 is built from 16 residues. Per the germline V gene, CDR1 is SGHTA and CDR2 is FQGNSA. Scientists ran DNA taken from cultured CD4+ T cells through the Oncomine TCR Beta short-read assay for sequencing. TCRdb passed the PCR reads through MiXCR, listing each CDR3 protein once. The table has roughly 25,000 distinct CDR3 sequences, around 54% seen once; the top ten hold around 2.8%. Worth noting for this clonotype: The antigen is not known.

Treatment specified: approximately 9-day PBMC culture with coronavirus spike peptide pools or control peptides (ViraFEST assay). ViraFEST relied on peptide pools to expand antigen-specific T cells; the TCRs were sequenced afterward. The V and J genes are TRBV7-2 and TRBJ1-5, with D possibly matching TRBD1 (5 bases). Sequencing used CD4+ T cells from blood, cultured in vitro. This TCR was sampled from a human donor who had recovered from COVID-19. The CDR3 reads CASSQVGGGSNQPQHF. DNA for the CDR3: TGTGCCAGCAGCCAGGTTGGGGGAGGAAGCAATCAGCCCCAGCATTTT.